The 24 T cell receptor beta chains reported below all come from one sample, sequenced in a study of blood T cells in healthy people across ages. For the second PCR, which ran for 7 to 11 cycles, a sample-barcoded 5' primer and a J-beta primer mix were used. TCRdb re-analysed the 5' RACE reads in MiXCR, keeping a single row per CDR3 protein. The sample contains hundreds of thousands of distinct CDR3 sequences, 53% of which appear only once. The specimen was blood. The receptor source for this set is an older man in good health.

This clonotype was detected only a few times. The rearrangement joins TRBV12-3 or TRBV12-4 to TRBJ2-7, with 16 bases identical to TRBD2. This CDR3 is 15 amino acids long. The V gene end was trimmed by 3 bases and the J gene end by 7 bases; junction bases not matched to a gene: 3. The CDR3 protein is CASSFLGLAGGEQYF. As DNA, the CDR3 is TGTGCCAGCAGTTTTCTGGGACTAGCGGGAGGGGAGCAGTACTTC.

The rearrangement links TRBV12-3 or TRBV12-4 to TRBJ1-2, with D possibly TRBD1 on 6 matching bases. The CDR3 runs to 14 residues. V lost 1 base, J lost 8 bases, and 14 bases lay in between. This CDR3 is CASSLGGGPGGYTF. For the CDR3, the DNA is TGTGCCAGCAGTTTAGGTGGGGGCCCGGGAGGCTACACCTTC.

This clonotype has a handful of counts. This rearrangement joins TRBV11-2 to TRBJ2-2; D remains ambiguous. V lost 1 base to trimming and J lost 1 base, with 4 bases between them. This CDR3 has 14 amino acids. Germline CDR1 SGHAT, CDR2 FQNNGV. The chain's CDR3 is CASSLVRNTGELFF. The CDR3 bases are TGTGCCAGCAGCTTAGTCCGGAACACCGGGGAGCTGTTTTTT.

The chain couples TRBV5-1 to TRBJ2-7; D is perhaps TRBD2 (6 bases). The CDR3 has 18 residues. V was pared by 0 bases and J by 4 bases, with 23 bases between. CDR1 is SGHRS, CDR2 YFSETQ, per germline. CDR3 protein: CASSLASTAIGGAYEQYF. DNA for the CDR3: TGCGCCAGCAGCTTGGCCTCCACGGCCATCGGGGGAGCTTACGAGCAGTACTTC.

Comments on this clonotype: A much larger clone differs from this one at a single base, so this may be a read error. V and J are TRBV29-1 and TRBJ2-1; TRBD1 might be the D (6 bases). From germline, CDR1 is SQVTM and CDR2 ANQGSEA. Trimming removed 6 bases from V and 13 bases from J, with 19 bases in between. The CDR3 is made up of 12 amino acids. As DNA, the CDR3 is TGCAGCGTGAAGACAGGTCAGGAGACCCAGTTCTTC. Translated, it gives CSVKTGQETQFF.

This clonotype was seen a few times. V gene TRBV7-2 combines with J gene TRBJ1-2; D perhaps matches TRBD1 (5 bases). There are 13 residues in the CDR3. Germline loops: CDR1 SGHTA, CDR2 FQGNSA. V gave up 3 bases and J gave up 4 bases, with 9 bases separating them. The CDR3: CASSLVQGYGYTF. The CDR3 coding sequence is TGTGCCAGCAGCTTGGTGCAGGGCTATGGCTACACCTTC.

The chain links TRBV20-1 to TRBJ2-1; D is possibly TRBD1 (5 bases). The length of the CDR3 is 15 residues. V was pared by 1 base and J by 5 bases, with 15 bases between. Per germline, CDR1 DFQATT and CDR2 SNEGSKA (reference sequence). The CDR3 reads CSARASGRVDNEQFF. The CDR3 region has the DNA TGCAGTGCTAGAGCCTCCGGCAGGGTCGACAATGAGCAGTTCTTC.

This clonotype was picked up one time. The CDR3 bases are TGTGCCAGCAGCGTAGGTGGGGGGTACGAGCTGTACTTC. This gives the protein CASSVGGGYELYF. This chain joins TRBV9 and TRBJ2-5, with D possibly TRBD2 on 6 matching bases. Per the germline V gene, CDR1 is SGDLS and CDR2 is YYNGEE. Trimming pared 0 bases from V and 13 bases from J, leaving 16 bases between. The CDR3 covers 13 residues.

This clonotype has just a few counts. The J gene is TRBJ2-7, the V gene TRBV20-1, with D possibly TRBD2 on 5 matching bases. V lost 1 base and J 3 bases, leaving 16 bases between the germline ends. The CDR3 spans 15 residues. Germline CDR1 and CDR2: DFQATT and SNEGSKA (reference sequence). CDR3 sequence reads: CSARAMGSLGYEQYF. In DNA form, the CDR3 reads TGCAGTGCTAGAGCTATGGGCTCACTAGGCTACGAGCAGTACTTC.

V and J are TRBV6-5 and TRBJ1-1; the D gene is possibly TRBD1 (6 bases). The germline V and J ends were trimmed by 2 bases and 2 bases, with 15 bases remaining between them. In germline, CDR1 is MNHEY, CDR2 SVGAGI. The CDR3 consists of 16 residues. The CDR3 protein is CASSYRVGQINTEAFF. The CDR3 coding sequence is TGTGCCAGCAGTTACAGGGTCGGACAGATTAACACTGAAGCTTTCTTT.

The chain has TRBV27 and TRBJ2-2; the match to TRBD2 covers 8 bases. V was pared by 11 bases and J by 1 base, with 6 bases of the junction left unmatched. CDR1 is MNHEY, CDR2 SMNVEV, per germline (reference sequence). CDR3 length: 14 amino acids. The CDR3 loop reads CASASGGNTGELFF. CDR3 in DNA: TGTGCCTCGGCCAGCGGGGGGAACACCGGGGAGCTGTTTTTT.

The chain combines TRBV6-5 with TRBJ1-3, with 7 bases matching TRBD1. The germline V gene has CDR1 MNHEY and CDR2 SVGAGI. The CDR3 runs to 15 residues. Trimming at V came to 7 bases and at J to 0 bases, leaving 6 bases not matched to a gene. The CDR3 region is CASTRDSNSGNTIYF. Written as DNA, the CDR3 is TGTGCCAGCACCCGGGACAGTAACTCTGGAAACACCATATATTTT.

This clonotype was observed a few times. The chain joins TRBV20-1 to TRBJ2-7; 7 nucleotides agree with TRBD2. The V segment lost 5 bases and the J segment 2 bases; nucleotides outside the gene matches: 6. Germline assignment: CDR1 DFQATT and CDR2 SNEGSKA (reference sequence). This CDR3 has 13 amino acids. In DNA, the CDR3 is TGCAGTGCTGTCCCAAGCGGGACCTACGAGCAGTACTTC. This translates into CSAVPSGTYEQYF.

The rearrangement uses TRBV13 and TRBJ2-5; TRBD2 might be the D (6 bases). The J call could be wrong; TRBJ2-7 is a better fit for the DNA end. Germline loops: CDR1 PRHDT, CDR2 FYEKMQ (reference sequence). The CDR3 covers 16 residues. The CDR3, as DNA: TGTGCCAGCAGCTTAGGCCGCGGAGGGCGAAGTTACGAGCAGTACTTC. It is translated as CASSLGRGGRSYEQYF.

This clonotype has more than one count but fewer than ten. V is TRBV2 and J is TRBJ2-7, with D possibly matching TRBD2 (5 bases). Germline CDR1 is SNHLY and CDR2 is FYNNEI. This CDR3 is 14 amino acids long. Trimming stripped 6 bases from V and 3 bases from J, with 15 bases between. CDR3 nucleotides: TGTGCCAGCAGGGATGACGGAGGAATCTACGAGCAGTACTTC. Its protein is CASRDDGGIYEQYF.

The V call is TRBV7-2, the J call TRBJ1-1; D ambiguous. CDR1 is SGHTA and CDR2 is FQGNSA in the germline V gene. V was shortened by 5 bases and J by 0 bases, with 13 bases between the two germline ends. There are 15 residues in the CDR3. The CDR3 bases are TGTGCCAGCAGCCGGAACACAGTCATGAACACTGAAGCTTTCTTT. Translated: CASSRNTVMNTEAFF.

The J gene is TRBJ2-4, the V gene TRBV6-1; 9 positions match TRBD1. Trimming cost V 6 bases and J 3 bases; bases outside gene matches: 6. In germline, CDR1 is MNHNS, CDR2 SASEGT. This CDR3 is 15 amino acids long. CDR3: CASSTGGNGKNIQYF. CDR3 sequence (DNA): TGTGCCAGCAGCACAGGGGGCAACGGCAAAAACATTCAGTACTTC.

This chain uses TRBV5-1 with TRBJ2-5; D perhaps matches TRBD2 (6 bases). The J call may be faulty, since TRBJ2-7 better matches the DNA end. The V gene's germline CDR1 is SGHRS and CDR2 YFSETQ. The CDR3 extends over 15 amino acids. CDR3 in amino acids: CASSLGVAASYEQYF. CDR3 coding DNA: TGCGCCAGCAGCTTGGGGGTAGCGGCCTCCTACGAGCAGTACTTC.

This chain's CDR3 is CASSLSTGFGQYF. As DNA, the CDR3 is TGTGCCAGCAGCTTAAGCACGGGTTTTGGGCAGTACTTC. The V and J genes are TRBV7-3 and TRBJ2-4; unclear D gene. Looked up from germline, CDR1 is SGHTA and CDR2 is FQGTGA. There are 13 residues in the CDR3. V was pared by 1 base and J by 13 bases, with 14 bases between. Together with reference TRBV7-3 and TRBJ2-4, the CDR3 gives the full variable domain: GAGVSQTPSNKVTEKGKYVELRCDPISGHTALYWYRQSLGQGPEFLIYFQGTGAADDSGLPNDRFFAVRPEGSVSTLKIQRTERGDSAVYLCASSLSTGFGQYFGAGTRLSVL.

J is TRBJ2-1 and V is TRBV5-1; 14 nucleotides match TRBD2. Germline V gene sequence: CDR1 SGHRS, CDR2 YFSETQ. This CDR3 has 19 residues. The ends lost 4 bases at V and 8 bases at J; junction bases unmatched: 17. The CDR3 loop reads CASSTGLAGGEVIEDEQFF. The CDR3 coding sequence is TGCGCCAGCAGCACAGGACTAGCGGGAGGCGAGGTGATCGAGGATGAGCAGTTCTTC.

Regarding this clonotype: This may stem from a read error, because a much larger clone lies one nucleotide away. V gene TRBV28 combines with J gene TRBJ2-1; 8 nucleotides align to TRBD1. From germline, CDR1 is MDHEN and CDR2 SYDVKM. Losses at the gene ends were 7 bases for V and 4 bases for J; bases not matched to a gene: 9. The CDR3 loop spans 15 amino acids. CDR3 coding DNA: TGTGCCAGCACCAACCGGGACAGGATATACAATGAGCAGTTCTTC. Translating it yields CASTNRDRIYNEQFF.

The V gene is TRBV7-2, the J gene TRBJ2-2; D ambiguous. V was trimmed by 2 bases and J by 6 bases, leaving 10 bases between them. Germline-derived CDR1 and CDR2 are SGHTA and FQGNSA. The CDR3 has 14 amino acids. The CDR3 is CASSLRVGSGELFF. DNA of the CDR3: TGTGCCAGCAGCTTAAGGGTCGGATCCGGGGAGCTGTTTTTT.

The CDR3 protein is CARGDAETQYF. CDR3 coding DNA: TGTGCCAGGGGAGACGCGGAGACCCAGTACTTC. This chain uses TRBV6-6 with TRBJ2-5, with D possibly matching TRBD2 (5 bases). This CDR3 is built from 11 residues. CDR1 and CDR2 (germline): MNHNY, SVGAGI (reference sequence). V shed 9 bases and J shed 5 bases, with 10 bases lying between them.

The J gene is TRBJ2-3, the V gene TRBV7-3, with 8 bases that match TRBD2. The CDR3 consists of 14 residues. Germline V CDR1 and CDR2: SGHTA, FQGTGA. Trimming removed 5 bases from V and 4 bases from J; junction bases left unmatched: 5. CDR3 DNA: TGTGCCAGCAGCAAGGGCGGGAGGCCAGATACGCAGTATTTT. Its translation: CASSKGGRPDTQYF. The full variable domain, completed using reference TRBV7-3 and TRBJ2-3, is GAGVSQTPSNKVTEKGKYVELRCDPISGHTALYWYRQSLGQGPEFLIYFQGTGAADDSGLPNDRFFAVRPEGSVSTLKIQRTERGDSAVYLCASSKGGRPDTQYFGPGTRLTVL.